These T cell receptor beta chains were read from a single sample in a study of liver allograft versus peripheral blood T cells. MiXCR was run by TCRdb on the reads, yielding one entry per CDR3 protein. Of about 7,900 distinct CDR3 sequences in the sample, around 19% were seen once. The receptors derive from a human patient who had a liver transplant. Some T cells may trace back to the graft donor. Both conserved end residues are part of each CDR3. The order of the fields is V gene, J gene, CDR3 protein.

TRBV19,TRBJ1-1,CASNTFLNTEAFF
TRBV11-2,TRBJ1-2,CASIPSSKGGGYTF
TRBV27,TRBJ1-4,CASSFSTGGEKLFF
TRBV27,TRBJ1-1,CASSPRQGVAFF
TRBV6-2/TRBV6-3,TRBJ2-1,CASTAAQNNEQFF
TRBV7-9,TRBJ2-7,CASSYTGTGSYEQYF
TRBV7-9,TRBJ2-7,CASKGGAYEQYF
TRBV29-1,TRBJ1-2,CSVALNRDRNEGYGYTF
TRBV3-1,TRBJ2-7,CASSQDRGTEEQYF
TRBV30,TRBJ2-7,CAWSVGLFEQYF
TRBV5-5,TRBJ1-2,CASSLAEGQDGYTF
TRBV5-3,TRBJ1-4,CARSRVGEKLFF
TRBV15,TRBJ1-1,CATSRDRGTEAFF
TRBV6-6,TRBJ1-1,CASSSSNGWAFF
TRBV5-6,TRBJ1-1,CASSLGGQNTEAFF
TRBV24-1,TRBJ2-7,CATSEGDRSSYEQYF
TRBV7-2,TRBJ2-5,CASSLLGYQETQYF
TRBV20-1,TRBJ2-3,CSARPGQGARTDTQYF
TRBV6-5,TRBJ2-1,CASSYGTGGFEQFF
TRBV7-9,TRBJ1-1,CASSSRQGNEDTEAFF
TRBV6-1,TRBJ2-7,CASSEVAYEQYF
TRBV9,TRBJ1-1,CASSMGLGTEAFF
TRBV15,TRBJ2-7,CATSNPGVDEQYF
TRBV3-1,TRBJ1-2,CASSQVVPIDGYTF
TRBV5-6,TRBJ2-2,CASSSSQGDRNTGELFF
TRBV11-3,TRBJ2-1,CASSQHKGSSYNEQFF
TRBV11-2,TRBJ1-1,CASSLVGEGEAFF
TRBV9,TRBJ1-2,CASSPAGGMRGYTF
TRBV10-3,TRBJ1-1,CAISESASTMNTEAFF
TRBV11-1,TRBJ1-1,CASSGWGTEAFF
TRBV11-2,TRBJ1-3,CASTPVSGNTIYF
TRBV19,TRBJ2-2,CASSIIYTNTGELFF
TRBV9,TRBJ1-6,CASSAGGVSPLHF
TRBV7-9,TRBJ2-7,CASSLPRDEQYF
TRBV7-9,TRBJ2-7,CASVPGTGAYEQYF
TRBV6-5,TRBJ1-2,CASTMTGGYGYTF
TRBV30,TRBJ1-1,CAWSVRGGNTEAFF
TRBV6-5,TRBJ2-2,CASSYPAGSANTGELFF
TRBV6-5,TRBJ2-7,CASSLEGADYEQYF
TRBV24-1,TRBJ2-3,CATSDPFEETDTQYF
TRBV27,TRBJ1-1,CASSYHTNTEAFF
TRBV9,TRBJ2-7,CASSSGQGYEQYF
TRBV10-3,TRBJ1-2,CAILDKGAWGYTF
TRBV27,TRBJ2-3,CASSLGGAIPMDTQYF
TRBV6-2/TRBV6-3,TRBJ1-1,CASRLTRSNTEAFF
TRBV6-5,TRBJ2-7,CASSNGGDEQYF
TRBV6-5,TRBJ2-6,CASSLTVSGANVLTF
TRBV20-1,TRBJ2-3,CSARLAVTDTQYF
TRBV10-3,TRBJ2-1,CAISGYSPGLAGGSSYNEQFF
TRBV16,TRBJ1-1,CASSQPLGDRTGTEAFF
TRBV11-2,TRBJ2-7,CASSLEPGSYEQYF
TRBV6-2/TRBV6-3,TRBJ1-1,CASSFPGTEAFF
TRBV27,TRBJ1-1,CASSLGGGTEAFF
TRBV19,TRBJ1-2,CASSTWDSSYGYTF
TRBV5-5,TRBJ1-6,CASSPGTGRPSSYNSPLHF
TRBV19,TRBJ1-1,CASSLNQNTEAFF